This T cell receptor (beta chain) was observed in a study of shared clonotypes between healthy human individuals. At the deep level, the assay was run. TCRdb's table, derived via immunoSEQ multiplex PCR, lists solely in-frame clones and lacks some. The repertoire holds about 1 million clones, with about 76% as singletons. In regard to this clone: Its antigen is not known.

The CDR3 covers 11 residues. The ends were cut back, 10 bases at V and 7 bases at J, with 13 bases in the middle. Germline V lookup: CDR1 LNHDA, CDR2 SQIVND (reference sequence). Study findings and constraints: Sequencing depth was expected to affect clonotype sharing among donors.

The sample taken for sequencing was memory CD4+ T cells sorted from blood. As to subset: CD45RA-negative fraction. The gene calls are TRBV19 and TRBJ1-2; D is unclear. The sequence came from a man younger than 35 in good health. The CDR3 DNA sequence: TGTGCCACGACTGGGGTGGGTGGCTACACCTTC. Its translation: CATTGVGGYTF.